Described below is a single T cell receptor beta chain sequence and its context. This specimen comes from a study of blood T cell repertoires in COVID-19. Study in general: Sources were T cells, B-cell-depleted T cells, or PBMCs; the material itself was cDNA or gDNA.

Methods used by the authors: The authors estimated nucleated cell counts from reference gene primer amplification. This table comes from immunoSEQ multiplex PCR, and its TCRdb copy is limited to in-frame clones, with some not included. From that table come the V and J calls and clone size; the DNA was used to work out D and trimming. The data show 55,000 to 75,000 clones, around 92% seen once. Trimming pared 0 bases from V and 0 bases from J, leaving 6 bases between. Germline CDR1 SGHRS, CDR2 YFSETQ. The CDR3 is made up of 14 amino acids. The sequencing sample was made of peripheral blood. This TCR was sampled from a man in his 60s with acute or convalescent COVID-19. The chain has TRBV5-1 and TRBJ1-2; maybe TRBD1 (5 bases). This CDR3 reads CASSLVQANYGYTF. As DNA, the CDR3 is TGCGCCAGCAGCTTGGTACAGGCTAACTATGGCTACACCTTC.